A single sample is the source of the 18 T cell receptor beta chains below, sequenced in a study of blood T cells in healthy people across ages. Primed by a sample-barcoded 5' primer and a J-beta primer mix, a second PCR proceeded for roughly 6 to 12 cycles. One entry per CDR3 protein, called by TCRdb with MiXCR from the 5' RACE reads. There are some 850,000 distinct CDR3 sequences in the sample; around a quarter occur only once, and around 3% lies in the top ten. These data are also associated with another study on T cells of mothers and their children.

The sequenced material came from blood. These receptors were obtained from a boy between 10 and 17 years old in good health.

The rearrangement links TRBV2 to TRBJ2-5; D is possibly TRBD1 or TRBD2 (5 bases each). V was shortened by 10 bases and J by 5 bases, with 17 bases between the two germline ends. The CDR3 sequence is 13 residues long. Germline V gene sequence: CDR1 SNHLY, CDR2 FYNNEI. This CDR3 reads CAIAREKFETQYF. The CDR3, as DNA: TGTGCCATCGCCAGGGAGAAGTTTGAGACCCAGTACTTC.

The genes are TRBV3-1 and TRBJ2-5; D unresolved. CDR1 and CDR2 (germline): LGHDT, YNNKEL (reference sequence). CDR3 length: 14 amino acids. V was clipped by 7 bases and J by 1 base, with 13 bases between them. CDR3 nucleotide sequence: TGTGCCAGCACCGAGGACGGACCCCAAGAGACCCAGTACTTC. Translating gives CASTEDGPQETQYF.

The chain employs TRBV20-1 and TRBJ2-5, with a possible D match to TRBD2 (5 bases). The CDR3 covers 13 residues. Germline V CDR1 and CDR2: DFQATT, SNEGSKA (reference sequence). The ends were cut back, 2 bases at V and 5 bases at J, with 12 bases in the middle. The CDR3, as DNA: TGCAGTGCTAGATTTGGACTGAGGGAGACCCAGTACTTC. The encoded protein is CSARFGLRETQYF.

This chain links TRBV27 with TRBJ1-5; D gene unclear. Trimming took 3 bases from V and 7 from J, leaving 19 bases between them. CDR3 size: 16 residues. From germline, CDR1 is MNHEY and CDR2 SMNVEV (reference sequence). The CDR3 bases are TGTGCCAGCAGTTTCTCTCTCCCCTCACCCCGACAGCCCCAGCATTTT. It is translated as CASSFSLPSPRQPQHF.

The chain employs TRBV28 and TRBJ1-5; 7 bases match TRBD1. The CDR3 contains 16 residues. The J segment lost 0 bases and the V segment lost 2 bases, leaving 4 bases of the junction unmatched. Per germline, CDR1 MDHEN and CDR2 SYDVKM. Written as DNA, the CDR3 is TGTGCCAGCAGTTTACGGGACAGAGGTAGCAATCAGCCCCAGCATTTT. It encodes CASSLRDRGSNQPQHF. The full variable domain, its missing parts supplied by reference TRBV28 and TRBJ1-5, is DVKVTQSSRYLVKRTGEKVFLECVQDMDHENMFWYRQDPGLGLRLIYFSYDVKMKEKGDIPEGYSVSREKKERFSLILESASTNQTSMYLCASSLRDRGSNQPQHFGDGTRLSIL.

This clonotype was detected a few times. The gene calls are TRBV7-6 and TRBJ2-1; D possibly corresponds to TRBD1 (6 bases). CDR1 is SGHVS, CDR2 FNYEAQ, per germline. V was cut by 1 base and J by 10 bases, with 11 bases left in between. The CDR3 consists of 13 residues. The CDR3 sequence: CASSLDRAQEQFF. As DNA, the CDR3 is TGTGCCAGCAGCTTAGACAGGGCACAAGAGCAGTTCTTC. Combining the CDR3 with reference TRBV7-6 and TRBJ2-1 gives the whole variable domain GAGVSQSPRYKVTKRGQDVALRCDPISGHVSLYWYRQALGQGPEFLTYFNYEAQQDKSGLPNDRFSAERPEGSISTLTIQRTEQRDSAMYRCASSLDRAQEQFFGPGTRLTVL.

This clonotype came up a few times. The chain uses TRBV5-1 and TRBJ2-3; D is possibly TRBD1 or TRBD2 (5 bases each). CDR3 length equals 17 residues. Trimming took 0 bases from V and 3 from J, leaving 17 bases between them. Germline CDR1 is SGHRS and CDR2 is YFSETQ. The CDR3 sequence is CASSLVHWGISTDTQYF. CDR3 DNA sequence: TGCGCCAGCAGCTTGGTCCATTGGGGGATTTCTACAGATACGCAGTATTTT. Full variable domain (outside the CDR3, taken from reference TRBV5-1 and TRBJ2-3): KAGVTQTPRYLIKTRGQQVTLSCSPISGHRSVSWYQQTPGQGLQFLFEYFSETQRNKGNFPGRFSGRQFSNSRSEMNVSTLELGDSALYLCASSLVHWGISTDTQYFGPGTRLTVL.

The table lists this clonotype with a few counts. J is TRBJ1-1 and V is TRBV27, with 7 bases lining up with TRBD1. The germline CDR1 and CDR2 sequences are MNHEY and SMNVEV (reference sequence). With V trimmed by 6 bases and J by 5 bases, 6 bases remained unmatched. The CDR3 is 13 amino acids. The CDR3 loop is CASSQLTGTEAFF. CDR3 bases: TGTGCCAGCAGCCAATTGACAGGGACTGAAGCTTTCTTT.

The chain carries TRBV24-1 and TRBJ2-2; TRBD1 matches at 9 bases. With V trimmed by 2 bases and J by 9 bases, 6 bases remained unmatched. The CDR3 length is 15 residues. Germline V gene lookup returns CDR1 KGHDR and CDR2 SFDVKD. The CDR3 coding sequence is TGTGCCACCAGTGATTCGACAGGGGGTTACCGGGAGCTGTTTTTT. It encodes CATSDSTGGYRELFF.

This clonotype showed up just a few times. The J gene is TRBJ2-1, the V gene TRBV28, with TRBD2 matching over 7 bases. Near its end, the DNA agrees better with TRBJ2-5, so the J call may be wrong. CDR1 and CDR2 from the germline V gene are MDHEN and SYDVKM. The CDR3 has 13 residues. In DNA, the CDR3 is TGTGCCAGCAGTCGGTCAGCGGGGGAGACCCAGTACTTC. It yields the protein CASSRSAGETQYF.

The V gene is TRBV20-1, the J gene TRBJ1-4; TRBD1 might be the D (5 bases). This CDR3 is 13 amino acids long. Germline loops: CDR1 DFQATT, CDR2 SNEGSKA (reference sequence). The ends were cut back, 8 bases at V and 0 bases at J, with 10 bases in the middle. Written as DNA, the CDR3 is TGCAGTCCCGGGGCAGCAACTAATGAAAAACTGTTTTTT. Amino acid sequence: CSPGAATNEKLFF.

This chain joins TRBV12-5 and TRBJ2-7, with unresolved D. The CDR3 has 12 amino acids. CDR1 is LGHNT and CDR2 is FRNRAP in the germline V gene. With 0 bases removed from V and 4 bases from J, the gap between germline ends came to 4 bases. The DNA of the CDR3 is TGTGCTAGTGGTTTGGTAGAATACGAGCAGTACTTC. This translates into CASGLVEYEQYF.

The gene calls are TRBV5-1 and TRBJ2-2; 8 bases agree with TRBD1. CDR1 is SGHRS, CDR2 YFSETQ, per germline. The CDR3 consists of 17 residues. V lost 6 bases to trimming and J lost 4 bases; unmatched junction nucleotides: 14. CDR3 loop: CASTHPVGQASTGELFF. The DNA of the CDR3 is TGCGCCAGCACCCACCCCGTGGGACAGGCATCCACCGGGGAGCTGTTTTTT. The full variable domain, rest sourced from reference TRBV5-1 and TRBJ2-2, is KAGVTQTPRYLIKTRGQQVTLSCSPISGHRSVSWYQQTPGQGLQFLFEYFSETQRNKGNFPGRFSGRQFSNSRSEMNVSTLELGDSALYLCASTHPVGQASTGELFFGEGSRLTVL.

The CDR3 DNA reads as TGTGCCAGCAGCTTGGGGCCCCCGAGGACGGAAGAGACCCAGTACTTC. Residues: CASSLGPPRTEETQYF. The chain joins TRBV5-6 to TRBJ2-5; no firm D call. The CDR3 covers 16 residues. Germline-derived CDR1 and CDR2 are SGHDT and YYEEEE. V was clipped by 0 bases and J by 3 bases, with 15 bases between them.

This clonotype occurred once. This chain links TRBV7-9 with TRBJ2-7; maybe TRBD1 (6 bases). Trimming left V 4 bases short and J 0 bases short, with 13 bases between. The CDR3 is 15 residues long. Looked up from germline, CDR1 is SEHNR and CDR2 is FQNEAQ (reference sequence). The DNA for the CDR3 is TGTGCCAGCAGCTCACACAGGGCCCTCTCCTACGAGCAGTACTTC. Its translation: CASSSHRALSYEQYF.

The chain has TRBV7-2 and TRBJ2-1; D gene unclear. CDR3 length equals 15 residues. Germline assignment: CDR1 SGHTA and CDR2 FQGNSA. Trimming shortened V by 3 bases and J by 0 bases, and 9 bases separated the two germline ends. The CDR3 bases are TGTGCCAGCAGCTTTGGGGATCCCTCCTACAATGAGCAGTTCTTC. Translating it yields CASSFGDPSYNEQFF.

This clonotype came up a few times. The chain couples TRBV13 to TRBJ1-2; D perhaps matches TRBD1 (6 bases). V was shortened by 2 bases and J by 4 bases, with 17 bases between the two germline ends. The CDR3 contains 16 residues. CDR1 is PRHDT, CDR2 FYEKMQ, per germline (reference sequence). This CDR3 is CASSLRTMDSFYGYTF. CDR3 nucleotides: TGTGCCAGCAGCTTACGTACGATGGACAGCTTCTATGGCTACACCTTC.

There are a few counts of this clonotype. The V and J genes are TRBV12-5 and TRBJ1-4; tentative D call: TRBD1 (5 bases). This CDR3 is 12 amino acids long. Germline CDR1 reads LGHNT; CDR2 reads FRNRAP. The V end was cut by 2 bases, the J end by 15 bases, with 13 bases between. CDR3 residues: CASGLTSGQVFF. The CDR3 region has the DNA TGTGCTAGTGGTTTGACCTCAGGGCAGGTGTTTTTT.